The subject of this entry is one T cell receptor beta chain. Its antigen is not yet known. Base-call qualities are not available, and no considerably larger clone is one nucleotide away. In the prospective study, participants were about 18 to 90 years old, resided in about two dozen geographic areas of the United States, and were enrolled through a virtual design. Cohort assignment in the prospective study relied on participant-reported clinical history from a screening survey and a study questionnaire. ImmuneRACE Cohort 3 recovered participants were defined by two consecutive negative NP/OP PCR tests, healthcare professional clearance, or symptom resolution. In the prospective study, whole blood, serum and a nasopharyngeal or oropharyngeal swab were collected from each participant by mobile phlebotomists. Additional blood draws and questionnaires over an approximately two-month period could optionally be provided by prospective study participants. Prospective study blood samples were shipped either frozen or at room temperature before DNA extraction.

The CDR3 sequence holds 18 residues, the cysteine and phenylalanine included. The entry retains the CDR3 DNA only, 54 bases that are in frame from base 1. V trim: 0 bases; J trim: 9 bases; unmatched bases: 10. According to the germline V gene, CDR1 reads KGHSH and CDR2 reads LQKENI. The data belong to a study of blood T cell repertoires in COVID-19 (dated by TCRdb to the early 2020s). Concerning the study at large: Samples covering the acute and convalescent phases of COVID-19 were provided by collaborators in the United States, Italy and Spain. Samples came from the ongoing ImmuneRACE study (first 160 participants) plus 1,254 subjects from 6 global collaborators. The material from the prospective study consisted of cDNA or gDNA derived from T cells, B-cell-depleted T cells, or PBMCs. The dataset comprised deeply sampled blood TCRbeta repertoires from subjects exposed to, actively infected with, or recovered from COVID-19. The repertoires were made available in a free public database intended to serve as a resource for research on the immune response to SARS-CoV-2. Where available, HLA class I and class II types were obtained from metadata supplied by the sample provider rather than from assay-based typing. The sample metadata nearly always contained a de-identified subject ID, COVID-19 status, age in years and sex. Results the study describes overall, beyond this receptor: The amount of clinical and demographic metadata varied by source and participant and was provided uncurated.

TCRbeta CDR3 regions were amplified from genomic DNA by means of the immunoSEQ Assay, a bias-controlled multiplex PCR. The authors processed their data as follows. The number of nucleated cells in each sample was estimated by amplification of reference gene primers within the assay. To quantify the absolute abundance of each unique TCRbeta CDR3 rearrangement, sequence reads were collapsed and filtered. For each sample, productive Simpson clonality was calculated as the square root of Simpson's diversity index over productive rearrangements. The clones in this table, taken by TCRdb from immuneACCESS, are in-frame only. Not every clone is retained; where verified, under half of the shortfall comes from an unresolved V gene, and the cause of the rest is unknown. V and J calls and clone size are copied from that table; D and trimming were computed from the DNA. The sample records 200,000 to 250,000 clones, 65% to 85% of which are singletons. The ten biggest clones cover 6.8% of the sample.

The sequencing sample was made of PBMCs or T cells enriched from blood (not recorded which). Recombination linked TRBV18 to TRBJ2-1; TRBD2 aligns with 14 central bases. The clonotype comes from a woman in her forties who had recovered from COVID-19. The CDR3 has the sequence CASSPPRLGLAGDGEQFF. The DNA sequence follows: TGTGCCAGCTCACCACCGAGATTGGGACTAGCGGGAGACGGTGAGCAGTTCTTC.